This T cell receptor beta chain is drawn from a study of OX40 agonist ivuxolimab in advanced cancers. This table comes from immunoSEQ multiplex PCR, and its TCRdb copy is limited to in-frame clones, with some not included. The data contain about 88,000 clones, around 82% of them singletons. This CDR3 is 14 amino acids long. The junction had 2 bases not matched to a gene; V was cut back by 3 bases and J by 5 bases. Looked up from germline, CDR1 is SGHVS and CDR2 is FQNEAQ. This clonotype originated in an adult with an advanced solid tumor such as melanoma, head and neck, liver or kidney cancer. The rearrangement links TRBV7-8 to TRBJ2-1, with TRBD2 matching over 9 bases. This specimen consisted of CD4+ or CD8+ T cells sorted from blood, obtained in a trial of the OX40 agonist ivuxolimab. The CDR3 loop reads CASSFSSGNNEQFF. In DNA form, the CDR3 reads TGTGCCAGCAGCTTTTCTAGCGGGAACAATGAGCAGTTCTTC.